This TCR beta chain is drawn from a study of beta chain features in type 1 diabetes. General study results and limits: The cDNA sequencing approach could over-represent high-TCR-expressing cells. Type 1 diabetes patients had moderately but significantly shorter TCRB CDR3s in all four CD4+ subsets. In patients and controls equally, PCR might favor templates that are shorter.

Expressed TCRB transcripts were sequenced after all isolated RNA was converted to cDNA. Sequencing used immunoSEQ multiplex PCR; TCRdb keeps in-frame clones, though not all of them. The data contain about 150,000 clones, about 7.9% of them singletons. This clone was counted only a few times. Its antigen is still unknown. Germline-derived CDR1 and CDR2 are MRHNA and SNTAGT. The CDR3 runs to 20 residues. V was pared by 0 bases and J by 1 base, with 24 bases between. Sequences were obtained from central memory CD4+ T cells from blood. The chain has TRBV6-4 and TRBJ2-5; tentatively, D is TRBD1 (7 bases). This TCR was sampled from a man between 18 and 35 years old with type 1 diabetes. The CDR3: CASSDSIIPRCGTAQETQYF. The CDR3 DNA is TGTGCCAGCAGTGACTCGATTATCCCCCGGTGCGGGACAGCCCAAGAGACCCAGTACTTC.